This T cell receptor beta chain was captured by sequencing in a study of cytomegalovirus exposure and HLA in healthy donors. For this clone: Its antigen is unknown.

Regarding the study as a whole: Across donors, presence/absence analyses took sequencing depth to be roughly uniform. Donors belonging to an Asian-associated ancestry cluster reportedly showed fewer N-insertions in productive TCRs than the roughly 670-donor mean, according to what a later analysis found.

CDR1 is LNHDA, CDR2 SQIVND, per germline (reference sequence). The CDR3 extends over 14 amino acids. The V gene end was trimmed by 6 bases and the J gene end by 5 bases; junction bases not matched to a gene: 7. Primers included in the PCR were 60 Vbeta and 13 Jbeta primers. How the authors handled the data: Per a later analysis, the number of unique TCR beta chains was approximately 80 million, of which some 10 million were shared. Produced via immunoSEQ multiplex PCR; TCRdb's table is partial and in-frame only. V, J and clone size derive from that table, while D and trimming were established from the DNA sequence. This sample has 150,000 to 200,000 clones; just under 80% occur once, and the top ten carry approximately 6.8%.

Sequences were obtained from PBMCs. The V and J genes are TRBV19 and TRBJ2-5; 9 bases fit TRBD1. The clonotype originates from a middle-aged woman in good health and CMV-seropositive. CDR3 protein: CASSNTGGGETQYF. As DNA, the CDR3 is TGTGCCAGTAGCAACACAGGGGGCGGGGAGACCCAGTACTTC.